Included here is one T cell receptor beta chain sequence, with context. Using immunoSEQ multiplex PCR, the repertoire was profiled, and TCRdb retains in-frame clones only, with some absent. The profile covers about 57,000 clones, with 75% to 95% appearing a single time and 2.2% taken by the ten largest. The data belong to a study of T cell changes during pregnancy in multiple sclerosis. Germline CDR1 SEHNR, CDR2 FQNEAQ (reference sequence). The V segment lost 5 bases and the J segment 1 base; nucleotides outside the gene matches: 1. This CDR3 contains 14 residues. The TCR was taken from a female donor in good health, enrolled as a control in a pregnancy study. This rearrangement joins TRBV7-9 to TRBJ1-2; 10 nucleotides line up with TRBD1. This specimen was peripheral blood, taken in the first trimester of pregnancy. The CDR3 loop reads CASSRDRGNYGYTF. In DNA, the CDR3 is TGTGCCAGCAGCCGGGACAGGGGTAACTATGGCTACACCTTC.